A single sample gave rise to the 9 T cell receptor beta chains below, sequenced in a study of blood T cells in healthy people across ages. With a J-beta primer mix and a sample-barcoded 5' primer, a second PCR ran about 7 to 12 cycles. One entry per CDR3 protein, called by TCRdb with MiXCR from the 5' RACE reads. This table holds roughly 1,300,000 distinct CDR3 sequences, approximately 59% found once. The specimen was blood. Every receptor here comes from a man aged 18 to 30 in good health.

The gene calls are TRBV10-3 and TRBJ2-1; no firm D call. V was trimmed by 8 bases and J by 0 bases, leaving 14 bases between them. The CDR3 covers 15 residues. Germline lookup yields CDR1 ENHRY and CDR2 SYGVKD. This chain's CDR3 is CAISPASDSYNEQFF. Written as DNA, the CDR3 is TGTGCCATCTCGCCGGCGTCGGACTCCTACAATGAGCAGTTCTTC.

The chain recombines TRBV5-1 with TRBJ2-6; D not resolved. Trimming stripped 6 bases from V and 4 bases from J, with 14 bases between. The CDR3 has 15 amino acids. Germline CDR1 is SGHRS and CDR2 is YFSETQ. Here the CDR3 reads CASMNSGTGANVLTF. For the CDR3, the DNA is TGCGCCAGCATGAATAGTGGAACGGGGGCCAACGTCCTGACTTTC.

The chain links TRBV28 to TRBJ2-7, with 14 bases matching TRBD2. CDR1 is MDHEN, CDR2 SYDVKM, per germline. With V trimmed by 2 bases and J by 2 bases, 11 bases remained unmatched. The CDR3 extends over 19 amino acids. This chain's CDR3 is CASSLPRTSGGLPPYEQYF. The CDR3 DNA reads TGTGCCAGCAGTTTACCACGGACTAGCGGGGGGTTACCCCCCTACGAGCAGTACTTC. Variable domain in full (rest from reference TRBV28 and TRBJ2-7): DVKVTQSSRYLVKRTGEKVFLECVQDMDHENMFWYRQDPGLGLRLIYFSYDVKMKEKGDIPEGYSVSREKKERFSLILESASTNQTSMYLCASSLPRTSGGLPPYEQYFGPGTRLTVT.

As for this clonotype: At one end the junction does not follow the germline gene, possibly because of a read error. The chain is built from TRBV20-1 and TRBJ2-3; tentative D call: TRBD1 (5 bases). The CDR3 is 13 amino acids. Germline V gene lookup returns CDR1 DFQATT and CDR2 SNEGSKA (reference sequence). This CDR3 reads CSARVRPTDMQYF. DNA of the CDR3: TGCAGTGCTAGAGTAAGGCCGACAGATATGCAGTATTTT.

This clonotype showed up just a few times. Here the CDR3 DNA reads TGTGCCAGCAGTTACCCCCCCCGAGTGGGGAGAAATCAGCCCCAGCATTTT. Its protein is CASSYPPRVGRNQPQHF. The V and J genes are TRBV6-2 or TRBV6-3 and TRBJ1-5; D ambiguous. The CDR3 covers 17 residues. V lost 2 bases and J 4 bases, leaving 18 bases between the germline ends. Germline CDR1 reads MNHEY; CDR2 reads SVGEGT.

This clonotype was detected a few times. This chain connects TRBV4-1 to TRBJ2-7; D may match TRBD1 or TRBD2 (5 bases each). CDR1 and CDR2 from the germline V gene are MGHRA and YSYEKL. The CDR3 has 12 residues. Between the trimmed V and J ends, which lost 0 bases and 9 bases, there was a span of 9 bases. The CDR3 region is CASSQETGRQYF. Here the CDR3 DNA reads TGCGCCAGCAGCCAAGAGACGGGACGGCAGTACTTC.

The rearrangement links TRBV7-6 to TRBJ2-1; D possibly uses TRBD1 or TRBD2 (5 bases each). Looked up from germline, CDR1 is SGHVS and CDR2 is FNYEAQ. The V gene lost 1 base and the J gene lost 5 bases, with 12 bases spanning the gap. The CDR3 has 15 residues. The CDR3 DNA reads as TGTGCCAGCAGCTTAGACGTGGGACCAAACAATGAGCAGTTCTTC. This codes for CASSLDVGPNNEQFF.

The V call is TRBV30, the J call TRBJ1-1, with 7 bases that match TRBD1. Germline values: CDR1 GTSNPN, CDR2 SVGIG (reference sequence). The CDR3 runs 14 residues. The CDR3 protein is CAHTFGTVNTEAFF. The CDR3 DNA reads TGTGCACACACCTTCGGGACAGTCAACACTGAAGCTTTCTTT.

This clonotype has more than one count but fewer than ten. The chain recombines TRBV27 with TRBJ2-7; D tentatively reads TRBD1 or TRBD2 (5 bases each). The V gene's germline CDR1 is MNHEY and CDR2 SMNVEV (reference sequence). The V end lost 5 bases, the J end lost 4 bases, and 15 bases lay between the germline ends. The CDR3 covers 14 residues. This chain's CDR3 is CASSPGPQQYEQYF. DNA for the CDR3: TGTGCCAGCAGTCCGGGACCCCAGCAATACGAGCAGTACTTC.